Listed below are T cell receptor beta chains from one sample, sequenced in a study of cytomegalovirus exposure and HLA in healthy donors. The protocol was immunoSEQ multiplex PCR, while the TCRdb copy is restricted to in-frame clones and leaves out a portion. The sample has around 80,000 clones, 65% to 75% seen once. What was sequenced was PBMCs. The receptors were gathered from a man aged 40-49 years in good health and CMV-seropositive. Each CDR3 is given with its conserved first and last residue. A D gene is named only where the DNA matches it firmly. Expanded clones get a size class; other rows say once, few or many, or leave the size out.

CDR3aa,CDR3nt,d_gene,v_gene,j_gene,abundance,len
CASSQGETEAFF,TGTGCCAGTAGTCAGGGGGAGACTGAAGCTTTCTTT,TRBD1,TRBV5-8,TRBJ1-1,.,12
CASSFGTNNEQFF,TGTGCCAGCAGCTTCGGTACTAACAATGAGCAGTTCTTC,.,TRBV5-6,TRBJ2-1,.,13
CASTYGYTF,TGTGCCAGCACTTATGGCTACACCTTC,.,TRBV5-8,TRBJ1-2,.,9
CASSLEGPHFPGNTIYF,TGTGCCAGCAGTTTGGAGGGGCCTCATTTCCCGGGAAACACCATATATTTT,.,TRBV27,TRBJ1-3,.,17
CASTLGRHLNTEAFF,TGTGCCAGCACCCTAGGTCGGCACTTGAACACTGAAGCTTTCTTT,.,TRBV5-6,TRBJ1-1,.,15
CASSLQGATNEKLFF,TGTGCCAGCAGTCTACAGGGGGCAACTAATGAAAAACTGTTTTTT,TRBD1,TRBV2,TRBJ1-4,once,15
CASSSAASVNNEQFF,TGTGCCAGCAGTTCGGCGGCTAGCGTAAACAATGAGCAGTTCTTC,.,TRBV2,TRBJ2-1,.,15
CASSPLGQGIGNEQFF,TGTGCCAGCAGCCCCCTGGGACAGGGAATCGGCAATGAGCAGTTCTTC,TRBD1,TRBV5-5,TRBJ2-1,.,16
CSVGGRLVRNEQFF,TGCAGCGTTGGAGGGAGACTAGTTAGGAATGAGCAGTTCTTC,.,TRBV29-1,TRBJ2-1,few,14
CASSINRGGTEKLFF,TGTGCCAGTAGTATCAACAGGGGGGGGACTGAAAAACTGTTTTTT,TRBD1,TRBV19,TRBJ1-4,.,15
CASSRGTDTQYF,TGCGCCAGCAGTAGAGGCACAGATACGCAGTATTTT,.,TRBV5-1,TRBJ2-3,.,12
CASSLTGYNSPLHF,TGTGCCAGCAGTTTGACAGGGTACAATTCACCCCTCCACTTT,TRBD1,TRBV27,TRBJ1-6,.,14
CASSLRLAADIQYF,TGTGCCAGCAGCTTAAGACTAGCTGCGGACATTCAGTACTTC,TRBD2,TRBV9,TRBJ2-4,once,14
CASSPLEPGQGNTEAFF,TGTGCCAGCAGCCCCCTAGAGCCGGGACAGGGGAACACTGAAGCTTTCTTT,TRBD1,TRBV4-2,TRBJ1-1,.,17
CASSPTGQGSPLHF,TGCGCCAGCAGCCCGACCGGACAGGGATCACCCCTCCACTTT,TRBD1,TRBV4-3,TRBJ1-6,few,14
CASSSGQGAVSPYEQYF,TGTGCCAGCAGCTCGGGACAGGGGGCGGTTTCTCCCTACGAACAGTACTTC,TRBD1,TRBV5-6,TRBJ2-7,.,17
CASSPRLAEGGQFF,TGTGCCAGCAGCCCTCGGCTAGCGGAGGGGGGGCAGTTCTTC,.,TRBV5-6,TRBJ2-1,.,14
CASSPWTGSNQPQHF,TGCGCCAGCAGCCCGTGGACAGGGAGCAATCAGCCCCAGCATTTT,TRBD1,TRBV4-1,TRBJ1-5,once,15
CASGSTEIDTQYF,TGTGCTAGTGGTTCGACAGAGATAGATACGCAGTATTTT,.,TRBV12-5,TRBJ2-3,once,13
CSVRGANYGYTF,TGCAGCGTCAGGGGGGCTAACTATGGCTACACCTTC,TRBD1,TRBV29-1,TRBJ1-2,.,12
CASSDASGGVDEQFF,TGTGCCAGCAGTGACGCTAGCGGGGGGGTCGATGAGCAGTTCTTC,TRBD2,TRBV6-4,TRBJ2-1,.,15
CASSDSFKKLAGEGEQFF,TGTGCCAGCAGTGACTCCTTTAAAAAACTAGCGGGAGAGGGTGAGCAGTTCTTC,TRBD2,TRBV6-4,TRBJ2-1,.,18